Listed below are T cell receptor beta chains from one sample, sequenced in a study of blood T cells in healthy people across ages. TCRdb redid the calling of the 5' RACE reads with MiXCR, one entry per CDR3 protein. The sample lists 800,000 to 900,000 distinct CDR3 sequences, roughly 60% occurring once. The specimen sequenced was blood. The source of these receptors is a young man in good health. Both conserved end residues are trimmed from each CDR3. Rows give clone size only sometimes, using once, few, many, or a class for an expanded clone.

V	J	size	CDR3
TRBV20-1	TRBJ2-3	few	STRRRALGTDTQY
TRBV4-2	-	-	ASSQATSGSYEQY
TRBV20-1	TRBJ2-7	-	SAKQGGEQY
TRBV4-1	TRBJ2-7	-	ASSQEGQLNEQY
TRBV7-2	TRBJ2-3	-	ASSLARASDTQY
TRBV18	TRBJ1-5	-	ASSPSRGGQPQH
TRBV7-2	-	-	ASSPWEGITYEQY
TRBV25-1	TRBJ1-4	-	ASSTLLGVNEKLF
TRBV20-1	TRBJ2-1	-	SADRARNEQF
TRBV7-3	TRBJ2-1	-	ASRRDPYNEQF
TRBV28	TRBJ2-3	-	ASSLYTGGSTDTQY
TRBV7-9	TRBJ2-6	few	ASSLTSAGANVLT
TRBV20-1	TRBJ2-7	-	SAWELSSYEQY
TRBV3-1	TRBJ1-4	-	ASSQRLRAEKLF
TRBV15	TRBJ2-5	-	ATSREVPRETQY
TRBV27	TRBJ2-5	few	ASSQRGPQETQY
TRBV7-2	TRBJ1-6	-	ASSLAGPRARNSPLH
TRBV20-1	TRBJ1-2	-	SARASGRFYGYT
TRBV4-3	TRBJ2-1	-	ASSQEMYRLAGENEQF
TRBV20-1	TRBJ1-2	-	SARDLRDKRPVAGYT
TRBV12-3/TRBV12-4	TRBJ2-1	-	ASSSLRGGEQF
TRBV7-9	TRBJ1-2	few	ASSSWDSYGYT
TRBV5-8	TRBJ1-1	-	ASSLGISRTEAF
TRBV5-1	TRBJ2-7	-	ASSIGQGAYEQY
TRBV4-3	TRBJ1-2	-	ASSQDGRSGYT
TRBV5-4	TRBJ2-7	-	ASSLGRPSSYEQY